This T cell receptor beta chain emerged from a study of human T cells and chemical hapten exposure. TCRdb reprocessed the RACE reads via MiXCR and lists one record per CDR3 protein. The table has 90,000 to 110,000 distinct CDR3 sequences, 9% to 9.5% seen once. Overall study findings and caveats: Counts of expanded TCRs at PT1 were positively correlated with patch test score.

Germline loops: CDR1 SGDLS, CDR2 YYNGEE. The CDR3 has 13 amino acids. Trimming removed 5 bases from V and 4 bases from J; junction bases left unmatched: 5. The time point is: patch test 2, 6 weeks after DPC sensitization. Treatment indicated: therapeutic diphenylcyclopropenone sensitization with weekly scalp DPC. Note on this clonotype: Its antigen is undetermined.

The sequences come from whole blood, collected in connection with sensitization to the hapten diphenylcyclopropenone (DPC). The origin of this receptor is a woman in her 40s with alopecia areata. Some clones in this sample may be carry-over from other donors' samples. The chain recombines TRBV9 with TRBJ1-2; 7 nucleotides agree with TRBD1. The CDR3 nucleotides read TGTGCCAGCAGGGAGGGACAGTGCTATGGCTACACCTTC. It translates to CASREGQCYGYTF.